The clone carrying this TCR beta chain showed up just once. 13 Jbeta primers and 60 Vbeta primers were used for the PCR. Sequencing used immunoSEQ multiplex PCR; TCRdb keeps in-frame clones, though not all of them. The table has roughly 180,000 clones, 70% to 90% seen once. This sample was included in a study of cytomegalovirus exposure and HLA in healthy donors. Germline V gene sequence: CDR1 SEHNR, CDR2 FQNEAQ (reference sequence). The CDR3 spans 14 residues. V dropped 2 bases and J dropped 3; count of bases not matched to a gene: 2. V usage is TRBV7-9 and J usage is TRBJ1-2, with TRBD1 matching over 8 bases. The TCR comes from a man aged 18 to 35 in good health and CMV-seropositive. Sequencing input: PBMCs. CDR3 sequence: CASSLQGAYYGYTF. The CDR3 nucleotides read TGTGCCAGCAGCTTACAGGGGGCTTACTATGGCTACACCTTC.